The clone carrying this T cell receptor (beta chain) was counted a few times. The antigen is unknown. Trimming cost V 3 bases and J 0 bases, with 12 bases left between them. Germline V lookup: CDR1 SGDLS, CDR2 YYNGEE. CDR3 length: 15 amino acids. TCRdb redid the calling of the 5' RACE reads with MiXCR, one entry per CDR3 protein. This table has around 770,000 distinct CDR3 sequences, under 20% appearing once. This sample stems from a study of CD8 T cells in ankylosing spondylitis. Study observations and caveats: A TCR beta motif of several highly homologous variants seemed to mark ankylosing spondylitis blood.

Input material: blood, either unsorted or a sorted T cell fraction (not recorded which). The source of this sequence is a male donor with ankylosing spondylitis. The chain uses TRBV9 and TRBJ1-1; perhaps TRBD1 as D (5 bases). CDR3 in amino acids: CASSDDGGMNTEAFF. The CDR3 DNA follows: TGTGCCAGCAGCGACGACGGGGGTATGAACACTGAAGCTTTCTTT.